The entry below describes one T cell receptor (beta chain). This record belongs to a study of blood T cell repertoires in COVID-19. Authors' analysis steps: Nucleated cell counts were estimated from reference gene primer amplification. Assay used: immunoSEQ multiplex PCR; TCRdb lists only in-frame clones, some missing. That table supplies the V and J calls and clone size; D and trimming were determined from the DNA. The data show 50,000 to 75,000 clones, with roughly 70% seen just once and roughly 18% held by the top ten. The CDR3 consists of 16 residues. Germline V gene data show CDR1 as MNHNS and CDR2 as SASEGT. After removal of 0 bases from V and 4 bases from J, the junction contained 7 bases not matched to a gene.

This sequence was found in a woman aged 45-65 years with active or convalescent COVID-19. The chain combines TRBV6-1 with TRBJ2-5; 8 nucleotides match TRBD2. Sequenced: peripheral blood. The CDR3 nucleotides read TGTGCCAGCAGTGAAGCCACAGGTAGCGGGATAGAGACCCAGTACTTC. It codes for CASSEATGSGIETQYF.